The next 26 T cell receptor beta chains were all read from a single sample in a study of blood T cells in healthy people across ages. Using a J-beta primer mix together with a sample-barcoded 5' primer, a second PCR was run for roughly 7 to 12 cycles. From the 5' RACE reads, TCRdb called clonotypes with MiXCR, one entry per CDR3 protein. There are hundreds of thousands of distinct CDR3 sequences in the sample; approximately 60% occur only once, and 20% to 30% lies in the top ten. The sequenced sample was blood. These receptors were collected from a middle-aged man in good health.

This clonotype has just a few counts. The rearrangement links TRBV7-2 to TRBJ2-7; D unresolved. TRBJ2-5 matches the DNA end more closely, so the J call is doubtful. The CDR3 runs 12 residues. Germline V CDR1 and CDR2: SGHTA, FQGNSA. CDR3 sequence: CASSHITETQYF. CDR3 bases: TGTGCCAGCAGTCACATTACAGAGACCCAGTACTTC.

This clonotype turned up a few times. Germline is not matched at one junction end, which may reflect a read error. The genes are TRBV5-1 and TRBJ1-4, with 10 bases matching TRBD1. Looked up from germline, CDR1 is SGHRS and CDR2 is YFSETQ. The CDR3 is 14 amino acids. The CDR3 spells CASSLGQGNEKLFF. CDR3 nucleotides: TGTGCCAGCAGTTTGGGACAGGGGAATGAAAAACTGTTTTTT.

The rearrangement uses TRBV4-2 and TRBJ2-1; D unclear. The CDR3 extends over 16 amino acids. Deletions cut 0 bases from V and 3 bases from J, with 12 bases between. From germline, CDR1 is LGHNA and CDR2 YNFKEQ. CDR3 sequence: CASSQDLRALYNEQFF. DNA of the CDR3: TGTGCCAGCAGCCAAGATCTCCGGGCCCTCTACAATGAGCAGTTCTTC.

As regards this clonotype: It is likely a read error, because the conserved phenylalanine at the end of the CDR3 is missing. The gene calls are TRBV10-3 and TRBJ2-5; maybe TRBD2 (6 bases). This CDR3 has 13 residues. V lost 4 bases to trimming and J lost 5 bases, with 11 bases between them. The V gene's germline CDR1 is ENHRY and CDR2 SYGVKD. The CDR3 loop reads CAISGGTSETQYL. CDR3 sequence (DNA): TGTGCCATCAGTGGCGGGACTTCCGAGACCCAGTACTTA.

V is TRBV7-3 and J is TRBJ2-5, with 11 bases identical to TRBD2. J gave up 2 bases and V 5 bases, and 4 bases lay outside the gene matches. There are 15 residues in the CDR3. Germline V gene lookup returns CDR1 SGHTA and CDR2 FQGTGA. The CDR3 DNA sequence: TGTGCCAGCAGCGTTAGCGGGGGGGTACAAGAGACCCAGTACTTC. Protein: CASSVSGGVQETQYF.

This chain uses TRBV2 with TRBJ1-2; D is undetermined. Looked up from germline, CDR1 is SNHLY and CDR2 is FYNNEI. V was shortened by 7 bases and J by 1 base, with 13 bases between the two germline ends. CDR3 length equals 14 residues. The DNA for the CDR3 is TGTGCCAGCAAGCTGGATTCGGTTAACTATGGCTACACCTTC. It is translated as CASKLDSVNYGYTF.

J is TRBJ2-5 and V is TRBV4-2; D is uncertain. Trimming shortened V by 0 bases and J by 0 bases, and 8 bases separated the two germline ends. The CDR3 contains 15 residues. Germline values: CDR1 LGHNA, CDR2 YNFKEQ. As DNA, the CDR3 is TGTGCCAGCAGCCAAGATGGTGGGAACCAAGAGACCCAGTACTTC. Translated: CASSQDGGNQETQYF.

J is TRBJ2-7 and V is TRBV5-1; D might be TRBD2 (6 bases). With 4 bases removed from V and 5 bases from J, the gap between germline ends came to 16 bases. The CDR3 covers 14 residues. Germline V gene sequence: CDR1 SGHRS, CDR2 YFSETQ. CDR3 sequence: CASSRRGEADEQYF. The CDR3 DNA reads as TGCGCCAGCAGCCGGAGAGGGGAGGCGGACGAGCAGTACTTC.

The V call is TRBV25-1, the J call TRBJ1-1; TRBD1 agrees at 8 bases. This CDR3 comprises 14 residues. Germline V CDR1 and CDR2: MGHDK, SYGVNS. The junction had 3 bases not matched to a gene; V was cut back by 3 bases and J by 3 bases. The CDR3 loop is CASSESTGDTEAFF. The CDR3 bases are TGTGCCAGCAGTGAGTCGACAGGGGACACTGAAGCTTTCTTT.

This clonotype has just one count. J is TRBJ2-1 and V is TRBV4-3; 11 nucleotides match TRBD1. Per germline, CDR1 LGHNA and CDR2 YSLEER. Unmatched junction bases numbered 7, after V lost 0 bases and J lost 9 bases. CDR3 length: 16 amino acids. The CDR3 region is CASSQERTGGLGEQFF. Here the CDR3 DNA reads TGCGCCAGCAGCCAAGAACGGACAGGGGGCTTGGGTGAGCAGTTCTTC.

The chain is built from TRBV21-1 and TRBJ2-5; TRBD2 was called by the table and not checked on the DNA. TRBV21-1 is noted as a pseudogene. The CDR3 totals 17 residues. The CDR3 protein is CASSKAQATSGKETQYF. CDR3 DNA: TGTGCCAGCAGCAAAGCTCAGGCGACTAGCGGAAAAGAGACCCAGTACTTC.

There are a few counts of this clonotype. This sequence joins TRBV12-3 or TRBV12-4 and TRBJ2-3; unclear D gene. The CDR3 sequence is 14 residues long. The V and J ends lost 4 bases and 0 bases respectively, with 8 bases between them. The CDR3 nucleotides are TGTGCCAGCAGTTACCTCATTAGCACAGATACGCAGTATTTT. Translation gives CASSYLISTDTQYF.

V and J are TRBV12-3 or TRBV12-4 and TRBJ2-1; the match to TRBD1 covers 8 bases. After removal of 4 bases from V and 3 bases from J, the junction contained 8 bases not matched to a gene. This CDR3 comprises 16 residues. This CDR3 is CASSSPGQVFYNEQFF. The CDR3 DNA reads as TGTGCCAGCAGTTCTCCGGGACAGGTATTCTACAATGAGCAGTTCTTC.

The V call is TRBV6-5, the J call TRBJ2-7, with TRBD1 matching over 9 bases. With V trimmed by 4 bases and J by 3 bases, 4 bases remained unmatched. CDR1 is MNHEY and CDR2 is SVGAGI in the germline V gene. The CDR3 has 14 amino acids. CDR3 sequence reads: CASSSSDRGYEQYF. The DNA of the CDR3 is TGTGCCAGCAGTTCCTCGGACAGGGGCTACGAGCAGTACTTC.

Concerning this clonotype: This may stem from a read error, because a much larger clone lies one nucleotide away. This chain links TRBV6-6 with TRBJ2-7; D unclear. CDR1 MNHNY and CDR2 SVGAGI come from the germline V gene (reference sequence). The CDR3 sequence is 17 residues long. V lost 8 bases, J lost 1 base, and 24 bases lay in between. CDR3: CASGPRTSRLESYEQYF. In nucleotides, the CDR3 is TGTGCCAGCGGCCCCCGTACTTCTAGACTGGAATCCTACGAGCAGTACTTC.

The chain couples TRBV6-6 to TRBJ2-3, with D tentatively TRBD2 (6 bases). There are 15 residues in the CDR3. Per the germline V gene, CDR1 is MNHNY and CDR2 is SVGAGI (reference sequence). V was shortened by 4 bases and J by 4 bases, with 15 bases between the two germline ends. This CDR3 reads CASSSPRDHPDTQYF. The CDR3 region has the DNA TGTGCCAGCAGTTCCCCGCGGGACCACCCAGATACGCAGTATTTT.

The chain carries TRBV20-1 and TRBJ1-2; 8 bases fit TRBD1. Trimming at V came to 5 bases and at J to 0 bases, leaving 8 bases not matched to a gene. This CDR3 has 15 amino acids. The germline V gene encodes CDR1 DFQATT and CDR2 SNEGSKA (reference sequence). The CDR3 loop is CSAAQGADSNYGYTF. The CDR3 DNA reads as TGCAGTGCTGCGCAGGGGGCGGATTCTAACTATGGCTACACCTTC.

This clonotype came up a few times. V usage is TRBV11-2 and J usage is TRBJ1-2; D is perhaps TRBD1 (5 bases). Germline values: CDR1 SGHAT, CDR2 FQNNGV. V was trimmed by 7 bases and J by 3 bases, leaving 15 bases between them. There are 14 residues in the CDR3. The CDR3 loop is CASTIGARYYGYTF. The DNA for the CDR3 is TGTGCCAGCACCATAGGGGCCAGATACTATGGCTACACCTTC.

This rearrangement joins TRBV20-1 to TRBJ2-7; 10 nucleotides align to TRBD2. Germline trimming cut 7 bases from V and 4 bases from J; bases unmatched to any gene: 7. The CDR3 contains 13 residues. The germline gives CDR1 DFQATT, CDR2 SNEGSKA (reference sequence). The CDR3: CSVKLAGRYEQYF. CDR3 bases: TGCAGTGTGAAACTAGCGGGAAGGTACGAGCAGTACTTC.

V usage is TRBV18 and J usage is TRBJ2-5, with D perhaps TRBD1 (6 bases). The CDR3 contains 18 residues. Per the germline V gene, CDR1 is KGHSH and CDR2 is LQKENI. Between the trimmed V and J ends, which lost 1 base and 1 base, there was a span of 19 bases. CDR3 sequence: CASSPLSLAGALQETQYF. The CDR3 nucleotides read TGTGCCAGCTCACCACTTAGCTTGGCAGGGGCTCTCCAAGAGACCCAGTACTTC.

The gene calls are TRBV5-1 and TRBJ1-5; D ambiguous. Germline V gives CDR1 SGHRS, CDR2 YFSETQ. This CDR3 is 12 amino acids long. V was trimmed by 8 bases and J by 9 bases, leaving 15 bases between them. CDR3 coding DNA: TGCGCCAGGGGCTCGCGATGGGGGCCCCAGCATTTT. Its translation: CARGSRWGPQHF.

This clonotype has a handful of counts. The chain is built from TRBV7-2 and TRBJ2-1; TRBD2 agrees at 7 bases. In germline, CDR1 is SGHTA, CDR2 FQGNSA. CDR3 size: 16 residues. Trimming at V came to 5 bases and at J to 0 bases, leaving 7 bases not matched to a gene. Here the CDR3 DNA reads TGTGCCAGCAGCCCCACACTAGCGTCCTCCTACAATGAGCAGTTCTTC. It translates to CASSPTLASSYNEQFF. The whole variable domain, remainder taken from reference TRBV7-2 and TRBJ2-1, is GAGVSQSPSNKVTEKGKDVELRCDPISGHTALYWYRQSLGQGLEFLIYFQGNSAPDKSGLPSDRFSAERTGGSVSTLTIQRTQQEDSAVYLCASSPTLASSYNEQFFGPGTRLTVL.

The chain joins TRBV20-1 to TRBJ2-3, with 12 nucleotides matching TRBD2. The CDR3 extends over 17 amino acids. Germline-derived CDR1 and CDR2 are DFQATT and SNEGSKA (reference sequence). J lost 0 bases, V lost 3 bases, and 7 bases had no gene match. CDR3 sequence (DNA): TGCAGTGCTAGGGGGTCTAGCGGGAGGGCTAGCACAGATACGCAGTATTTT. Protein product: CSARGSSGRASTDTQYF.

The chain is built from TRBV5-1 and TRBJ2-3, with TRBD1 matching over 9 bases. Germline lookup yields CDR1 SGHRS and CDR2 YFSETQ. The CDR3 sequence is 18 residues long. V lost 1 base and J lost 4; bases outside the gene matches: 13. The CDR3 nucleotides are TGCGCCAGCAGCTTGCCCTTACAGGGGGCGGCTAGCGCAGATACGCAGTATTTT. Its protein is CASSLPLQGAASADTQYF. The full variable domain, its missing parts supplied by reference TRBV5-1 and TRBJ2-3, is KAGVTQTPRYLIKTRGQQVTLSCSPISGHRSVSWYQQTPGQGLQFLFEYFSETQRNKGNFPGRFSGRQFSNSRSEMNVSTLELGDSALYLCASSLPLQGAASADTQYFGPGTRLTVL.

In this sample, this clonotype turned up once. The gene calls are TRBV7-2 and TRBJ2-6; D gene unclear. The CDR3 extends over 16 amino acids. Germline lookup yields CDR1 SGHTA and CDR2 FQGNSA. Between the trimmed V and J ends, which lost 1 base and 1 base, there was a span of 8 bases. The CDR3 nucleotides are TGTGCCAGCAGCTTAGTACGAACGTCTGGGGCCAACGTCCTGACTTTC. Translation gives CASSLVRTSGANVLTF.

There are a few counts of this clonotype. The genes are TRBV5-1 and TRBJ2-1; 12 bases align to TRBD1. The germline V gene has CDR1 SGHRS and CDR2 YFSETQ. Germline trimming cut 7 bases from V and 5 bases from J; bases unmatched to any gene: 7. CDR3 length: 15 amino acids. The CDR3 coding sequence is TGCGCCAGCTACGATGGGACAGGGGGCCACAATGAGCAGTTCTTC. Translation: CASYDGTGGHNEQFF.